This note documents a single T cell receptor beta chain sequence. This record comes from a study of blood T cell repertoires in COVID-19. The assay was immunoSEQ multiplex PCR, and TCRdb's table has in-frame clones only and misses some. The sample carries approximately 290,000 clones, about nine tenths recorded once. V was cut by 3 bases and J by 5 bases, with 13 bases left in between. Germline values: CDR1 SQVTM, CDR2 ANQGSEA. This CDR3 has 13 residues. Sequenced material: PBMCs or T cells enriched from blood (not recorded which). This rearrangement joins TRBV29-1 to TRBJ2-5, with D perhaps matching TRBD1 (5 bases). This TCR came from a woman in her thirties who had recovered from COVID-19. This CDR3 is CSVDALGRETQYF. DNA for the CDR3: TGCAGCGTTGACGCGCTGGGGCGGGAGACCCAGTACTTC. The entire variable domain, with the rest obtained from reference TRBV29-1 and TRBJ2-5, is as follows: SAVISQKPSRDICQRGTSLTIQCQVDSQVTMMFWYRQQPGQSLTLIATANQGSEATYESGFVIDKFPISRPNLTFSTLTVSNMSPEDSSIYLCSVDALGRETQYFGPGTRLLVL.